These 9 T cell receptor beta chains share one sample of origin, sequenced in a study of T cells after yellow fever vaccination. TCRdb fed the 5' RACE reads into MiXCR, producing one record per CDR3 protein. The top ten clones hold approximately 15% of a sample with around 350,000 distinct CDR3 sequences, about 6% of them seen once. The sequences come from PBMCs, collected 5 days after the yellow fever booster vaccination. These receptors were obtained from a young man who received the YFV17D yellow fever vaccine.

The rearrangement links TRBV6-1 to TRBJ1-1; perhaps TRBD1 as D (5 bases). CDR3 length: 14 residues. Germline lookup yields CDR1 MNHNS and CDR2 SASEGT. Deletions cut 8 bases from V and 1 base from J, with 14 bases between. CDR3 loop: CASAARGWNTEAFF. CDR3 sequence (DNA): TGTGCCAGCGCCGCGAGGGGATGGAACACTGAAGCTTTCTTT.

The J gene is TRBJ2-7, the V gene TRBV7-2; TRBD1 matches at 8 bases. With V trimmed by 6 bases and J by 5 bases, 18 bases remained unmatched. Looked up from germline, CDR1 is SGHTA and CDR2 is FQGNSA. The CDR3 length is 17 residues. The CDR3, as DNA: TGTGCCAGCAGTAATATCAGACCGGACAGGGTAAAAGACGAGCAGTACTTC. It specifies CASSNIRPDRVKDEQYF.

The chain combines TRBV27 with TRBJ2-4; 12 bases align to TRBD1. Germline loops: CDR1 MNHEY, CDR2 SMNVEV (reference sequence). Trimming at V came to 5 bases and at J to 8 bases, leaving 7 bases not matched to a gene. The CDR3 contains 15 residues. CDR3 DNA: TGTGCCAGCAGTCCCCGGGACAGGGGGCCGTACATTCAGTACTTC. It yields the protein CASSPRDRGPYIQYF.

This clonotype has a handful of counts. The chain has TRBV11-2 and TRBJ1-6, with no clear D. CDR1 SGHAT and CDR2 FQNNGV come from the germline V gene. V lost 0 bases and J 6 bases, leaving 15 bases between the germline ends. This CDR3 contains 17 residues. CDR3 bases: TGTGCCAGCAGCTTAGACCCGGGCTCTGGAAGTAATTCACCCCTCCACTTT. Residues: CASSLDPGSGSNSPLHF.

This clonotype was picked up a small number of times. The chain couples TRBV29-1 to TRBJ2-4, with D maybe TRBD2 (6 bases). CDR3 size: 14 residues. Per the germline V gene, CDR1 is SQVTM and CDR2 is ANQGSEA. Trimming took off 6 bases at V and 0 bases at J, with 12 bases between the two ends. The CDR3 loop is CSVGDFLAKNIQYF. In nucleotides, the CDR3 is TGCAGCGTCGGGGACTTCCTAGCCAAAAACATTCAGTACTTC.

This clonotype was recorded at least ten times. The V gene is TRBV5-6, the J gene TRBJ2-3, with 7 bases that match TRBD2. V lost 3 bases and J lost 4; bases outside the gene matches: 11. CDR1 is SGHDT, CDR2 YYEEEE, per germline. The CDR3 is 16 amino acids. The CDR3 nucleotides read TGTGCCAGCAGCTGGACGGGGACTACCTCCCCAGATACGCAGTATTTT. It yields the protein CASSWTGTTSPDTQYF.

In this sample, this clonotype turned up many times. The J gene is TRBJ2-5, the V gene TRBV6-1; TRBD2 matches 7 bases. CDR3 size: 13 residues. The ends lost 6 bases at V and 4 bases at J; junction bases unmatched: 5. CDR1 is MNHNS and CDR2 is SASEGT in the germline V gene. The CDR3 protein is CASSRGVGETQYF. The CDR3 region has the DNA TGTGCCAGCAGCCGGGGGGTTGGAGAGACCCAGTACTTC.

There are many counts of this clonotype. This chain uses TRBV7-8 with TRBJ2-1, with 10 bases fitting TRBD1. With V trimmed by 4 bases and J by 6 bases, 0 bases remained unmatched. The germline V gene has CDR1 SGHVS and CDR2 FQNEAQ. This CDR3 is 13 amino acids long. CDR3 in amino acids: CASSWTGGNEQFF. The DNA for the CDR3 is TGTGCCAGCAGCTGGACAGGGGGCAATGAGCAGTTCTTC.

The chain joins TRBV20-1 to TRBJ2-1, with 12 bases lining up with TRBD2. Germline V gene sequence: CDR1 DFQATT, CDR2 SNEGSKA (reference sequence). The ends lost 6 bases at V and 9 bases at J; junction bases unmatched: 9. The length of the CDR3 is 14 residues. CDR3 in amino acids: CSAPPSGRAGEQFF. In DNA form, the CDR3 reads TGCAGTGCCCCTCCTAGCGGGAGGGCCGGTGAGCAGTTCTTC.